Reported below is one TCR beta chain. Participants were aged about 18 to 100 years from approximately 25 US areas. The source of the sample is a study of blood T cell repertoires in COVID-19. Looking at the study overall: There were acute and convalescent COVID-19 samples, and they came from the United States, Italy and Spain. Sources were T cells, B-cell-depleted T cells, or PBMCs; the material itself was cDNA or gDNA.

This CDR3 spans 16 amino acids. Only in-frame clones appear in the TCRdb table, and some are missing; sequencing was by immunoSEQ multiplex PCR. Among some 460,000 clones listed, nearly 90% were seen once. Material for sequencing was PBMCs or T cells enriched from blood (not recorded which). The V call is TRBV21-1, the J call TRBJ2-4; the DNA was not used to check the table's D call, TRBD1. TRBV21-1 is labeled a pseudogene. This TCR was recovered from a woman under 30 with acute COVID-19. The CDR3, as DNA: TGTGCCAGCAGCAAGGAAGACAGGGGGGCCAAAAACATTCAGTACTTC. Residues: CASSKEDRGAKNIQYF.